A single sample is the source of the 12 T cell receptor beta chains below, sequenced in a study of STAT3 mutations in large granular lymphocyte leukemia. General study results and limits: Every T-cell large granular lymphocyte leukemia patient had at least one immunodominant TCR beta clonotype.

Assay used: immunoSEQ multiplex PCR; TCRdb lists only in-frame clones, some missing. Among fewer than 7,000 clones listed, roughly a third were seen once. No antigen has been assigned to these receptors. The sequencing sample was made of peripheral blood mononuclear cells. The receptors were sampled from a woman between 35 and 50 years old with T-cell large granular lymphocyte leukemia. Some clones in this sample may be carry-over from other donors' samples.

In this sample, this clone is large. This chain uses TRBV11-3 with TRBJ2-1; D uncertain. V was pared by 4 bases and J by 0 bases, with 10 bases between. The CDR3 has 15 amino acids. Germline CDR1 SGHNT, CDR2 YENEEA. CDR3 in amino acids: CASSSDLSSYNEQFF. In DNA form, the CDR3 reads TGTGCCAGCAGCTCCGACCTTAGCTCCTACAATGAGCAGTTCTTC.

The gene calls are TRBV4-3 and TRBJ2-7, with D perhaps matching TRBD1 (5 bases). Germline V gene lookup returns CDR1 LGHNA and CDR2 YSLEER. V was pared by 0 bases and J by 2 bases, with 11 bases between. This CDR3 comprises 15 residues. CDR3 protein: CASSQDGLGPYEQYF. CDR3 bases: TGCGCCAGCAGCCAAGATGGTCTGGGGCCCTACGAGCAGTACTTC.

This clone was seen more than once but under ten times. The CDR3 DNA sequence: TGTGCCAGCTCACCCCCTTCGACAGGGAGTGGGGAAGGCGAGCAGTACTTC. Translated, it gives CASSPPSTGSGEGEQYF. The V call is TRBV18, the J call TRBJ2-7; 7 bases map to TRBD1. The CDR3 extends over 17 amino acids. Germline V gene data show CDR1 as KGHSH and CDR2 as LQKENI. Trimming cost V 3 bases and J 6 bases; bases outside gene matches: 17.

The rearrangement joins TRBV4-3 to TRBJ1-1; D might be TRBD1 (6 bases). The CDR3 extends over 14 amino acids. The germline V and J ends were trimmed by 0 bases and 5 bases, with 10 bases remaining between them. CDR1 is LGHNA, CDR2 YSLEER, per germline. CDR3 residues: CASSQEGGGTEAFF. For the CDR3, the DNA is TGCGCCAGCAGCCAAGAAGGGGGAGGGACTGAAGCTTTCTTT.

This clone occurred a few times. J is TRBJ1-2 and V is TRBV5-4; D is unresolved. The CDR3 runs 12 residues. V gave up 7 bases and J gave up 8 bases, with 15 bases separating them. Germline values: CDR1 SGHNT, CDR2 YYREEE (reference sequence). In nucleotides, the CDR3 is TGTGCCAGCCAAACGTACGACGGGGGCTACACCTTC. Translation gives CASQTYDGGYTF.

This clone occurred a few times. This chain connects TRBV7-9 to TRBJ1-1; D unclear. The V end was cut by 5 bases, the J end by 1 base, with 26 bases between. Germline V gene data show CDR1 as SEHNR and CDR2 as FQNEAQ (reference sequence). CDR3 length equals 19 residues. CDR3 coding DNA: TGTGCCAGCAGCCGCCCATCACTGGGATATGACCCCGCGAACACTGAAGCTTTCTTT. It specifies CASSRPSLGYDPANTEAFF.

There are a few counts of this clone. The rearrangement links TRBV28 to TRBJ2-1, with 7 bases identical to TRBD2. The trim removed 4 bases at V and 6 bases at J, leaving 9 bases unmatched. From germline, CDR1 is MDHEN and CDR2 SYDVKM. The CDR3 runs 15 residues. The CDR3 DNA sequence: TGTGCCAGCAGTTCCCCTAGCGGATTGGGCAATGAGCAGTTCTTC. The encoded protein is CASSSPSGLGNEQFF.

The genes are TRBV5-1 and TRBJ1-1; the D gene is possibly TRBD1 (5 bases). Trimming pared 2 bases from V and 1 base from J, leaving 6 bases between. The CDR3 sequence is 13 residues long. Germline CDR1 reads SGHRS; CDR2 reads YFSETQ. CDR3 DNA sequence: TGCGCCAGCAGCTTCGGGGGGAACACTGAAGCTTTCTTT. Amino acids: CASSFGGNTEAFF.

The chain has TRBV14 and TRBJ2-7; no definite D call. The CDR3 contains 13 residues. The V end was cut by 0 bases, the J end by 5 bases, with 8 bases between. Germline V gene sequence: CDR1 SGHDN, CDR2 FVKESK. DNA for the CDR3: TGTGCCAGCAGCCAAGATCCGACAAACGAGCAGTACTTC. Amino acids: CASSQDPTNEQYF.

The V and J genes are TRBV28 and TRBJ2-1, with TRBD1 matching 7 bases. This CDR3 has 11 residues. V was pared by 8 bases and J by 8 bases, with 3 bases of the junction left unmatched. The V gene's germline CDR1 is MDHEN and CDR2 SYDVKM. The CDR3 nucleotides read TGTGCCAGCGACAGGGAAGATGAGCAGTTCTTC. Encoded protein: CASDREDEQFF.

The gene calls are TRBV6-5 and TRBJ2-1; TRBD1 matches 11 bases. The CDR3 runs to 15 residues. Germline V gene lookup returns CDR1 MNHEY and CDR2 SVGAGI. With V trimmed by 8 bases and J by 8 bases, 11 bases remained unmatched. This CDR3 is CASAYRTGGVYEQFF. The DNA for the CDR3 is TGTGCCAGCGCCTATAGGACAGGGGGCGTCTATGAGCAGTTCTTC.

Only a few counts were recorded for this clone. This chain uses TRBV30 with TRBJ2-1; 8 bases align to TRBD1. The V gene end was trimmed by 3 bases and the J gene end by 5 bases; junction bases not matched to a gene: 6. This CDR3 comprises 14 residues. Germline V CDR1 and CDR2: GTSNPN, SVGIG (reference sequence). CDR3 loop: CAWRRGQGDNEQFF. The CDR3 coding sequence is TGTGCCTGGAGACGCGGACAGGGTGACAATGAGCAGTTCTTC.